The source of this T cell receptor (beta chain) is a study of multiple sclerosis patients with progressive multifocal leukoencephalopathy. Time point here: before natalizumab initiation. Profiling relied on immunoSEQ multiplex PCR, and the TCRdb table lists in-frame clones only, not all of them. The sample includes roughly 31,000 clones, about 91% of them seen just once. The CDR3 consists of 15 residues. Germline V gene sequence: CDR1 SEHNR, CDR2 FQNEAQ (reference sequence). Between the trimmed V and J ends, which lost 3 bases and 1 base, there was a span of 13 bases. The TCR was taken from a human donor with multiple sclerosis. The material sequenced was PBMCs. The chain is built from TRBV7-9 and TRBJ2-7; D unresolved. The CDR3 DNA reads as TGTGCCAGCAGCTTTGGCCCCCTAGATTCCTACGAGCAGTACTTC. Amino acid sequence: CASSFGPLDSYEQYF.